This TCR beta chain was identified during a study of neurological immune-mediated disorders. The study, taken as a whole, reports: Whereas HTLV-1-associated myelopathy showed the most TCR clonal expansion, multiple sclerosis showed the least, with levels below those of healthy controls.

This clonotype was detected many times. Its antigen remains unidentified. Over 200 million TCR-beta sequences from 15-18 subjects were obtained in each sequencing run. TCRdb redid the calling of the 5' RACE reads with MiXCR, one entry per CDR3 protein. The table shows some 30,000 distinct CDR3 sequences, with 10% to 15% occurring only once. The time point is: longitudinal time-point 2. V was trimmed by 4 bases and J by 10 bases, leaving 17 bases between them. This CDR3 has 15 residues. In germline, CDR1 is WSHSY, CDR2 SAAADI. The TCR comes from a woman aged 40-49 years in good health. J is TRBJ1-6 and V is TRBV10-2, with D perhaps TRBD1 (5 bases). The sequenced material came from PBMCs. The CDR3 is CASSGLGNQGSPLHF. The DNA for the CDR3 is TGCGCCAGCAGTGGGCTGGGCAACCAGGGATCACCCCTCCACTTT.